This T cell receptor beta chain derives from a study of blood T cells in healthy people across ages. Regarding the study as a whole: Reliance upon unsorted PBMCs precluded definitive naive versus antigen-experienced comparison.

V lost 6 bases to trimming and J lost 1 base, with 12 bases between them. The length of the CDR3 is 15 residues. A J-beta primer mix and a sample-barcoded 5' primer were used in a second PCR of roughly 7 to 12 cycles. A 12-random-nucleotide template-switch adaptor tagged each cDNA molecule. TCRdb processed the 5' RACE reads anew with MiXCR; each CDR3 protein has one entry. The data contain 1.8 million or so distinct CDR3 sequences, about 39% of them singletons. To note about this clonotype: Antigen: not known.

The sequenced sample was blood. J is TRBJ2-2 and V is TRBV12-3 or TRBV12-4; D possibly corresponds to TRBD2 (6 bases). This TCR was recovered from a human donor in good health. The CDR3 DNA is TGTGCCAGCAGCCTCTCGGGGGAGAACACCGGGGAGCTGTTTTTT. Protein: CASSLSGENTGELFF.